Sequencing of this T cell receptor beta chain was carried out in a study of blood T cells in healthy people across ages. This CDR3 region has 12 residues. Trimming removed 5 bases at V and 5 bases at J, with 8 bases between. Germline V gene lookup returns CDR1 SGHTA and CDR2 FQGTGA. Isolating PBMCs gave at least 6.5 million of these cells per sample. The authors ran a second PCR of 7 to 11 cycles using a sample-barcoded 5' primer and a J-beta primer mix. TCRdb redid the calling of the 5' RACE reads with MiXCR, one entry per CDR3 protein. The sample has around 970,000 distinct CDR3 sequences; 51% are singletons.

The TCR sequence derives from a woman aged 55 to 70 in good health. Sample: blood. This chain uses TRBV7-3 with TRBJ2-3; D gene unclear. CDR3 residues: CASSIMGDTQYF. CDR3 bases: TGTGCCAGCAGCATCATGGGAGATACGCAGTATTTT.